The sequence of this TCR beta chain was determined in a study of T cells after yellow fever vaccination. UMIs and a universal primer site were added when TCR cDNA was made by 5'RACE template switching. TCRdb fed the 5' RACE reads into MiXCR, producing one record per CDR3 protein. The sample records some 420,000 distinct CDR3 sequences, under 20% being singletons. General observations from the study: Weaker overall was a secondary response that nonetheless peaked faster, on day 5 versus 15. Researchers cautioned that FACS-sorted repertoires could harbor abundant clonotypes contaminating from the bulk population.

This clonotype has a handful of counts. Its cognate antigen is unknown. This CDR3 spans 14 amino acids. V lost 5 bases to trimming and J lost 6 bases; unmatched junction nucleotides: 8. In germline, CDR1 is MDHEN, CDR2 SYDVKM. V is TRBV28 and J is TRBJ2-5; 8 positions match TRBD1. The sample here was PBMCs, taken before the yellow fever booster vaccination. This TCR was sampled from a young man who received the YFV17D yellow fever vaccine. CDR3 coding DNA: TGTGCCAGCAGTAGGACAGGGAATCTACAGACCCAGTACTTC. Translating gives CASSRTGNLQTQYF.